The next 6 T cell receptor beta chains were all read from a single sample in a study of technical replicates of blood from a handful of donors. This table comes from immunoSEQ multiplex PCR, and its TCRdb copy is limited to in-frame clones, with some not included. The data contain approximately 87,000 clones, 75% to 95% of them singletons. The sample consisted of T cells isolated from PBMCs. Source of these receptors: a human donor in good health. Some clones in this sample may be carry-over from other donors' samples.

For the CDR3, the DNA is TGTGCCAGTAGTGAGTTATCCGAGTCATCCGGGGAGCTGTTTTTT. Translating it yields CASSELSESSGELFF. V gene TRBV19 combines with J gene TRBJ2-2; unclear D gene. CDR1 and CDR2 (germline): LNHDA, SQIVND (reference sequence). The V end was cut by 5 bases, the J end by 6 bases, with 16 bases between. CDR3 length equals 15 residues.

The chain's CDR3 is CASSLERTRHSLDGYTF. The CDR3 bases are TGTGCCAGCAGCTTAGAACGTACGAGGCATAGTTTGGATGGCTACACCTTC. The chain links TRBV7-8 to TRBJ1-2, with no clear D. V gave up 1 base and J gave up 6 bases, with 21 bases separating them. This CDR3 comprises 17 residues. Germline V gene data show CDR1 as SGHVS and CDR2 as FQNEAQ.

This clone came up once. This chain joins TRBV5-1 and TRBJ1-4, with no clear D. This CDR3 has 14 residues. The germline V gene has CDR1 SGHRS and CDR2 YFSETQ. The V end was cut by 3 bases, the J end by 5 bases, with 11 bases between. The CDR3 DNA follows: TGCGCCAGCAGCTCCATGACGGGGAATGAAAAACTGTTTTTT. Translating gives CASSSMTGNEKLFF.

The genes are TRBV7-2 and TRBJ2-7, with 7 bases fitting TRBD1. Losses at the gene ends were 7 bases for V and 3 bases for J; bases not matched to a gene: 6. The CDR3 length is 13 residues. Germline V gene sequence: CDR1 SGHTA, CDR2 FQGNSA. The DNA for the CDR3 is TGTGCCAGCACCCTCGGGACAGTCTACGAGCAGTACTTC. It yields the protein CASTLGTVYEQYF.

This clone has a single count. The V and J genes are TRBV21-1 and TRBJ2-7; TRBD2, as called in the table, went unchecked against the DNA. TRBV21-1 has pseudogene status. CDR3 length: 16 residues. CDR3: CASSRPSGGGHYEQYF. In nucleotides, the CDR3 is TGTGCCAGCAGCCGTCCGAGCGGGGGGGGACACTACGAGCAGTACTTC.

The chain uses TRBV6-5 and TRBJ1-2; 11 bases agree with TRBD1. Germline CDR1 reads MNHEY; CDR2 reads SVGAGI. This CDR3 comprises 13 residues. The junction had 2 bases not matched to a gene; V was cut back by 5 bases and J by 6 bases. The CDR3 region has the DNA TGTGCCAGCAGTCCGGACAGGGGGCATGGCTACACCTTC. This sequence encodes CASSPDRGHGYTF.